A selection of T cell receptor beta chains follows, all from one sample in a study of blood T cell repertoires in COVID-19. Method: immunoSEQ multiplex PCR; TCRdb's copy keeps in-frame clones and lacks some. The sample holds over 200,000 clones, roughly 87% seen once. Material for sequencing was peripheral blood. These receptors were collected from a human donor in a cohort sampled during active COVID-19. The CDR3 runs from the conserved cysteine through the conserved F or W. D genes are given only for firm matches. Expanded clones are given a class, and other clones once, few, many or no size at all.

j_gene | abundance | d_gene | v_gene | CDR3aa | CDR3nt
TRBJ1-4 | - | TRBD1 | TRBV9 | CASSVGQGSTEKLFF | TGTGCCAGCAGCGTAGGACAGGGGTCGACTGAAAAACTGTTTTTT
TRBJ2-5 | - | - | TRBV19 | CASSIPGVTQYF | TGTGCCAGTAGTATCCCGGGGGTGACCCAGTACTTC
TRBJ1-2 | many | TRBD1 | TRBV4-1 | CASSQEDRGLSGYTF | TGCGCCAGCAGCCAAGAGGACAGGGGGCTTTCTGGCTACACCTTC
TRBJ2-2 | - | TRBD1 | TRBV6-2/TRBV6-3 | CASSYSAPGQGHTGELFF | TGTGCCAGCAGTTACTCGGCCCCAGGACAGGGACACACCGGGGAGCTGTTTTTT
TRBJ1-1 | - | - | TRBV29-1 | CSVGPGNPTEAFF | TGCAGCGTGGGCCCAGGGAATCCCACTGAAGCTTTCTTT
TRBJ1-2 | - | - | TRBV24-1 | CATSETTGYGYTF | TGTGCCACCAGTGAAACAACAGGCTATGGCTACACCTTC
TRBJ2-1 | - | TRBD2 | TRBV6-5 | CASNLQRGAYNEQFF | TGTGCCAGCAACCTCCAGCGGGGGGCCTACAATGAGCAGTTCTTC
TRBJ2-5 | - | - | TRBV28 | CASSPSLKETQYF | TGTGCCAGCAGTCCGAGTTTGAAAGAGACCCAGTACTTC
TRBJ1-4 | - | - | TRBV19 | CASSIVGRGNEKLFF | TGTGCCAGTAGTATAGTTGGCAGGGGAAATGAAAAACTGTTTTTT
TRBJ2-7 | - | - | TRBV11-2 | CASSPFSYEQYF | TGTGCCAGCAGCCCGTTCTCCTACGAGCAGTACTTC
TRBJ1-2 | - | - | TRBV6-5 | CASSYIPAGLNYGYTF | TGTGCCAGCAGTTACATCCCGGCAGGGCTTAACTATGGCTACACCTTC
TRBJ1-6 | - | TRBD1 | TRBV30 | CAWIRDRSPRNSPLHF | TGTGCCTGGATTAGGGACAGGTCCCCTCGGAATTCACCCCTCCACTTT
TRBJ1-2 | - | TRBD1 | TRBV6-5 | CASRHPGQGNYGYTF | TGTGCCAGCAGGCATCCGGGACAGGGTAACTATGGCTACACCTTC
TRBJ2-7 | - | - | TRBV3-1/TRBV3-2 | CASSQDWRTPSYEQYF | TGTGCCAGCAGCCAAGATTGGAGGACCCCATCCTACGAGCAGTACTTC
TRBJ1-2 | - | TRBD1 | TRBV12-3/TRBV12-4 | CASGQGGYGYTF | TGTGCCAGCGGACAGGGTGGCTATGGCTACACCTTC
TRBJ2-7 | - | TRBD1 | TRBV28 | CASNPGQSYEQYF | TGTGCCAGTAACCCGGGACAGTCCTACGAGCAGTACTTC
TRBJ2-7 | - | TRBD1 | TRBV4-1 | CASSQPGQGYEQYF | TGCGCCAGCAGCCAACCGGGACAGGGCTACGAGCAGTACTTC
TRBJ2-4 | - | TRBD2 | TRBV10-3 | CAISESGLAGLAKNIQYF | TGTGCCATCAGTGAGTCGGGACTAGCGGGACTAGCCAAAAACATTCAGTACTTC
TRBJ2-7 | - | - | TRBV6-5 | CASSYSVGEAYEQYF | TGTGCCAGCAGTTACTCGGTGGGGGAGGCCTACGAGCAGTACTTC
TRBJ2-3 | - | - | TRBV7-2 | CAKPLGGPRDTQYF | TGTGCCAAACCCCTGGGCGGGCCCCGGGATACGCAGTATTTT
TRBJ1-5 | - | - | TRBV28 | CAGGGYSNQPQHF | TGTGCCGGGGGAGGTTATAGCAATCAGCCCCAGCATTTT
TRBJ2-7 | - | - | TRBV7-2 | CASSFSPPSSYEQYF | TGTGCCAGCAGCTTCAGTCCCCCCAGCTCCTACGAGCAGTACTTC
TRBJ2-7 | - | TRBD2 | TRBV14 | CASSRGLAGVSYEQYF | TGTGCCAGCAGCCGGGGACTAGCGGGAGTTAGTTACGAGCAGTACTTC
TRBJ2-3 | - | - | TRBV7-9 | CASPGGSTDTQYF | TGTGCCAGCCCCGGGGGTAGCACAGATACGCAGTATTTT
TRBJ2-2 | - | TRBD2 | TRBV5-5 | CASSRTSGELFF | TGTGCCAGCAGCCGTACTAGCGGTGAGCTGTTTTTT
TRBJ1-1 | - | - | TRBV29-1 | CSVGRQLNTEAFF | TGCAGCGTTGGGAGACAGCTTAACACTGAAGCTTTCTTT
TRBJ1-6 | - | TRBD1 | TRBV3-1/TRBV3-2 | CASSPKVDRTPLHF | TGTGCCAGCAGCCCTAAGGTGGACAGGACACCCCTCCACTTT
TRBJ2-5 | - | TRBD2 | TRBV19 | CASSISLGLAGGFQETQYF | TGTGCCAGTAGTATATCCCTAGGACTAGCGGGGGGATTCCAAGAGACCCAGTACTTC
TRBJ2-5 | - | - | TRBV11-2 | CASSLVRGSIETQYF | TGTGCCAGCAGCTTAGTTAGGGGATCAATAGAGACCCAGTACTTC
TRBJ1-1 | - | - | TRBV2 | CASKGLTEAFF | TGTGCCAGCAAGGGACTCACTGAAGCTTTCTTT
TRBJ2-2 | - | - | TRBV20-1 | CSASFLTGELFF | TGCAGTGCTAGTTTTTTAACCGGGGAGCTGTTTTTT
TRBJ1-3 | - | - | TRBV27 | CASRQGPSSGNTIYF | TGTGCCAGCAGGCAGGGGCCTAGCTCTGGAAACACCATATATTTT
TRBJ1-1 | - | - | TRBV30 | CAWSTGEGTEAFF | TGTGCCTGGAGTACGGGGGAGGGGACTGAAGCTTTCTTT
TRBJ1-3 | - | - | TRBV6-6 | CASSSQRTYSGNTIYF | TGTGCCAGCAGTTCTCAACGGACATACTCTGGAAACACCATATATTTT
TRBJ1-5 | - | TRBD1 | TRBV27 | CASSPTGDLYQPQHF | TGTGCCAGCAGTCCAACAGGGGACCTGTATCAGCCCCAGCATTTT
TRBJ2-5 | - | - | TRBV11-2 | CASSVSTGFQETQYF | TGTGCCAGCAGCGTTTCTACAGGGTTCCAAGAGACCCAGTACTTC
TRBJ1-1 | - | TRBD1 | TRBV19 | CASSPGTGLTPEAFF | TGTGCCAGTAGTCCCGGGACAGGGTTAACCCCTGAAGCTTTCTTT
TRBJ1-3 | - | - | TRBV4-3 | CASSQEGRGSLTGNTIYF | TGCGCCAGCAGCCAAGAGGGGAGGGGATCCCTTACTGGAAACACCATATATTTT
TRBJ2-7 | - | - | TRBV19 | CASSIDLQGWEQYF | TGTGCCAGTAGTATAGATCTCCAGGGCTGGGAGCAGTACTTC
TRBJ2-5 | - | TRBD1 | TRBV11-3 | CASSQNRGDGETQYF | TGTGCCAGCAGCCAGAACAGGGGGGACGGGGAGACCCAGTACTTC
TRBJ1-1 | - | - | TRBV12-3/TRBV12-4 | CASTLGGGAEAFF | TGTGCCAGCACCCTTGGCGGGGGCGCTGAAGCTTTCTTT